This TCR beta chain is drawn from a study of T cell responses to AZD1222 COVID-19 vaccine. Study-wide findings and caveats: The donors showed a predominance of white British ancestry and of females, with possible underestimation of clonal diversity. Repertoire sampling happened only post peak T cell response.

Pooling of second doses given at about 4 or about 12 weeks was done. Method: immunoSEQ multiplex PCR; TCRdb's copy keeps in-frame clones and lacks some. The sample records about 110,000 clones, about 89% being singletons. As regards this clone: Its target is unknown.

The source material was peripheral blood, sampled 28 days after the second AZD1222 dose. The clonotype originates from an adult who received the AZD1222 COVID-19 vaccine.

In nucleotides, the CDR3 is TGTGCCAGCAGCCATTGGGGCTCCAGTAAAGAGCAGTACTTC. Protein: CASSHWGSSKEQYF. V usage is TRBV3-1 (or the pseudogene TRBV3-2) and J usage is TRBJ2-7, with D tentatively TRBD1 (5 bases). Germline V gene lookup returns CDR1 LGHDT and CDR2 YNNKEL (reference sequence). This CDR3 spans 14 amino acids. The V gene lost 3 bases and the J gene lost 7 bases, with 16 bases spanning the gap.